A single sample is the source of the 27 T cell receptor beta chains below, sequenced in a study of regulatory T cells in long-lasting Graves disease. Through Arm-PCR of CDR3 regions and iRepertoire HTBI primers, TCR beta libraries were built. In TCRdb, the multiplex PCR reads were re-called with MiXCR into one record per CDR3 protein. The table has roughly 410,000 distinct CDR3 sequences, roughly 15% seen once. As for time point: newly diagnosed GD, antithyroid drugs for less than 3 months. PBMC-derived RNA was used for the TCR library. This same sample was also part of a study on T cells in Graves' hyperthyroidism and ophthalmopathy.

The sample consisted of peripheral blood mononuclear cells (PBMCs), taken at new diagnosis, from a patient treated with antithyroid drugs. The receptor set was obtained from a woman in her forties with Graves disease.

In its sample, this clonotype was seen many times. The chain has TRBV27 and TRBJ1-5; the match to TRBD1 covers 11 bases. Germline lookup yields CDR1 MNHEY and CDR2 SMNVEV (reference sequence). V gave up 5 bases and J gave up 2 bases; unmatched junction bases: 5. The CDR3 contains 16 residues. The CDR3 region is CASSADRGLGNQPQHF. The CDR3, as DNA: TGTGCCAGCAGTGCGGACAGGGGGCTCGGCAATCAGCCCCAGCATTTT.

The genes are TRBV9 and TRBJ2-7; D unclear. V was shortened by 0 bases and J by 4 bases, with 14 bases between the two germline ends. The CDR3 covers 15 residues. CDR1 and CDR2 (germline): SGDLS, YYNGEE. CDR3 sequence (DNA): TGTGCCAGCAGCGTAGCCCCCCTTGGCCAATACGAGCAGTACTTC. Translating gives CASSVAPLGQYEQYF.

The sample holds many counts of this clonotype. This chain uses TRBV28 with TRBJ2-2; D might be TRBD1 or TRBD2, each matching 6 bases. Germline V gene data show CDR1 as MDHEN and CDR2 as SYDVKM. The CDR3 is 18 residues long. Trimming cost V 6 bases and J 2 bases, with 22 bases left between them. CDR3 in DNA: TGTGCCAGCAGGGGCGGGACATTATACTTTGCTAACACCGGGGAGCTGTTTTTT. It translates to CASRGGTLYFANTGELFF.

This clonotype was detected ten times or more. The chain has TRBV13 and TRBJ2-7; a possible D gene is TRBD2 (6 bases). Per germline, CDR1 PRHDT and CDR2 FYEKMQ (reference sequence). The CDR3 sequence is 15 residues long. Trimming took 5 bases from V and 5 from J, leaving 19 bases between them. The CDR3 DNA sequence: TGTGCCAGCAGCCCCCCGGGACTTACTAATAACGAGCAGTACTTC. This sequence encodes CASSPPGLTNNEQYF.

This clonotype was found a few times. This sequence joins TRBV2 and TRBJ1-6; maybe TRBD1 (5 bases). V dropped 4 bases and J dropped 7 bases, with 17 bases sitting between them. This CDR3 has 16 residues. Germline V gene lookup returns CDR1 SNHLY and CDR2 FYNNEI. Here the CDR3 DNA reads TGTGCCAGCAGTGGGGACGGTTATGGACTCAATTCACCCCTCCACTTT. Protein product: CASSGDGYGLNSPLHF.

This clonotype appeared many times. The chain employs TRBV20-1 and TRBJ1-1, with 7 bases that match TRBD1. The germline gives CDR1 DFQATT, CDR2 SNEGSKA (reference sequence). V shed 4 bases and J 6 bases; nucleotides not matched to a gene: 11. The CDR3 consists of 14 residues. Here the CDR3 DNA reads TGCAGTGCTATCTCCTCCGGGACAGAAGCTGAAGCTTTCTTT. This gives the protein CSAISSGTEAEAFF.

The CDR3 reads CASRNPRVETQYF. CDR3 coding DNA: TGTGCCAGCAGAAACCCCAGGGTGGAGACCCAGTACTTC. The chain couples TRBV12-3 or TRBV12-4 to TRBJ2-1, with D possibly being TRBD1 (5 bases). The J call may be wrong; the DNA end is better matched by TRBJ2-5. This CDR3 spans 13 amino acids.

This clonotype has only a few counts. V gene TRBV24-1 combines with J gene TRBJ2-1; the match to TRBD2 covers 15 bases. The CDR3 length is 15 residues. Germline V lookup: CDR1 KGHDR, CDR2 SFDVKD. J lost 9 bases, V lost 9 bases, and 8 bases had no gene match. The CDR3 DNA reads TGTGCCACCGGCGGACTAGCGGGAGGGCCTGTTGAGCAGTTCTTC. This gives the protein CATGGLAGGPVEQFF.

There are many counts of this clonotype. The CDR3 sequence: CASSQERTTSYNEQFF. In DNA, the CDR3 is TGTGCCAGCAGCCAAGAAAGGACAACCTCCTACAATGAGCAGTTCTTC. The V gene is TRBV3-1, the J gene TRBJ2-1, with a possible D match to TRBD1 (5 bases). V lost 0 bases to trimming and J lost 0 bases, with 9 bases between them. The germline gives CDR1 LGHDT, CDR2 YNNKEL (reference sequence). The CDR3 runs to 16 residues.

This clonotype was seen at least ten times. The chain is built from TRBV2 and TRBJ2-4, with TRBD2 matching over 12 bases. The CDR3 sequence is 14 residues long. Germline CDR1 SNHLY, CDR2 FYNNEI. J was trimmed by 7 bases and V by 5 bases; bases with no gene match: 3. CDR3 coding DNA: TGTGCCAGCAGTTCTAGCGGGAGGGGGAACATTCAGTACTTC. Translated: CASSSSGRGNIQYF.

The table lists this clonotype with many counts. The gene calls are TRBV6-5 and TRBJ2-2; TRBD1 matches at 11 bases. V lost 2 bases to trimming and J lost 7 bases; unmatched junction nucleotides: 9. Germline-derived CDR1 and CDR2 are MNHEY and SVGAGI. This CDR3 spans 17 amino acids. The CDR3 here is CASSYTLDRGLSGELFF. CDR3 bases: TGTGCCAGCAGTTACACCTTGGACAGGGGGCTTAGCGGGGAGCTGTTTTTT.

This clonotype was observed many times. This chain uses TRBV27 with TRBJ2-7, with 11 bases matching TRBD2. The CDR3 spans 14 residues. The ends lost 6 bases at V and 3 bases at J; junction bases unmatched: 4. Germline V CDR1 and CDR2: MNHEY, SMNVEV (reference sequence). The CDR3 loop is CASSHGTSGYEQYF. CDR3 nucleotides: TGTGCCAGCAGCCACGGGACTAGCGGCTACGAGCAGTACTTC.

This clonotype was counted at least ten times. This CDR3 reads CSVKRTENTGELFF. The DNA of the CDR3 is TGCAGCGTTAAGCGGACAGAGAACACCGGGGAGCTGTTTTTT. The chain has TRBV29-1 and TRBJ2-2, with D possibly being TRBD1 (6 bases). Germline V gives CDR1 SQVTM, CDR2 ANQGSEA. The CDR3 is 14 residues long. Deletions cut 5 bases from V and 1 base from J, with 11 bases between.

Many counts were recorded for this clonotype. V usage is TRBV12-3 or TRBV12-4 and J usage is TRBJ2-7; TRBD2 matches at 9 bases. After removal of 6 bases from V and 2 bases from J, the junction contained 5 bases not matched to a gene. The CDR3 is made up of 14 amino acids. CDR3 coding DNA: TGTGCCAGCAGCTTGACTAGCGGTACCTACGAGCAGTACTTC. Amino acid sequence: CASSLTSGTYEQYF.

This clonotype was seen repeatedly, ten times or more. This rearrangement joins TRBV27 to TRBJ2-7; D perhaps matches TRBD2 (5 bases). CDR1 and CDR2 (germline): MNHEY, SMNVEV (reference sequence). The CDR3 sequence is 16 residues long. Trimming shortened V by 5 bases and J by 2 bases, and 19 bases separated the two germline ends. The CDR3 sequence: CASSATSGIRPYEQYF. The CDR3 nucleotides read TGTGCCAGCAGTGCGACGTCGGGGATACGGCCCTACGAGCAGTACTTC.

J is TRBJ2-6 and V is TRBV29-1, with unresolved D. V gave up 3 bases and J gave up 0 bases, with 6 bases separating them. CDR1 is SQVTM, CDR2 ANQGSEA, per germline. This CDR3 contains 14 residues. CDR3 residues: CSVDQPSGANVLTF. The CDR3 DNA reads as TGCAGCGTTGATCAGCCCTCTGGGGCCAACGTCCTGACTTTC. Full variable domain (outside the CDR3, taken from reference TRBV29-1 and TRBJ2-6): SAVISQKPSRDICQRGTSLTIQCQVDSQVTMMFWYRQQPGQSLTLIATANQGSEATYESGFVIDKFPISRPNLTFSTLTVSNMSPEDSSIYLCSVDQPSGANVLTFGAGSRLTVL.

This clonotype was recorded many times. This chain connects TRBV20-1 to TRBJ2-1, with D unclear. V was shortened by 4 bases and J by 0 bases, with 4 bases between the two germline ends. Germline lookup yields CDR1 DFQATT and CDR2 SNEGSKA (reference sequence). The CDR3 loop spans 12 amino acids. This CDR3 is CSATLSYNEQFF. The CDR3 nucleotides read TGCAGTGCTACCCTCTCCTACAATGAGCAGTTCTTC.

This clonotype was observed a handful of times. V usage is TRBV29-1 and J usage is TRBJ2-7, with TRBD2 matching over 10 bases. The CDR3 extends over 14 amino acids. Germline CDR1 and CDR2: SQVTM and ANQGSEA. The V gene end was trimmed by 6 bases and the J gene end by 0 bases; junction bases not matched to a gene: 5. CDR3 residues: CSVGTSVNSYEQYF. The CDR3 region has the DNA TGCAGCGTGGGGACTAGCGTGAACTCCTACGAGCAGTACTTC.

This chain links TRBV30 with TRBJ1-4; D gene ambiguous. This CDR3 has 17 amino acids. Per the germline V gene, CDR1 is GTSNPN and CDR2 is SVGIG (reference sequence). Between the trimmed V and J ends, which lost 3 bases and 4 bases, there was a span of 21 bases. This chain's CDR3 is CAWRQKGSGRINEKLFF. For the CDR3, the DNA is TGTGCCTGGAGGCAAAAGGGATCCGGACGGATTAATGAAAAACTGTTTTTT.

This clonotype has ten or more counts. The chain combines TRBV6-5 with TRBJ1-2; D might be TRBD1 (5 bases). Trimming cost V 2 bases and J 4 bases, with 11 bases left between them. CDR3 length equals 14 residues. The germline V gene has CDR1 MNHEY and CDR2 SVGAGI. The CDR3 loop is CASSYDSGTYGYTF. For the CDR3, the DNA is TGTGCCAGCAGTTACGATTCAGGGACCTATGGCTACACCTTC.

The V call is TRBV19, the J call TRBJ2-1, with TRBD2 identical over 10 bases. CDR1 LNHDA and CDR2 SQIVND come from the germline V gene (reference sequence). The CDR3 is made up of 13 amino acids. V trimming: 6 bases; J trimming: 6 bases; junction bases outside the gene matches: 2. The DNA for the CDR3 is TGTGCCAGTAGCTGGACTAGCGGCAATGAGCAGTTCTTC. It codes for CASSWTSGNEQFF.

This clonotype was seen ten or more times. The rearrangement links TRBV20-1 to TRBJ2-3; D not resolved. The ends were cut back, 4 bases at V and 4 bases at J, with 12 bases in the middle. The CDR3 sequence is 13 residues long. CDR1 is DFQATT, CDR2 SNEGSKA, per germline (reference sequence). Written as DNA, the CDR3 is TGCAGTGCTACCGGAAGGTCCCCAGATACGCAGTATTTT. This translates into CSATGRSPDTQYF.

This clonotype was counted at least ten times. The J gene is TRBJ2-1, the V gene TRBV11-3; possibly TRBD1 for D (5 bases). This CDR3 spans 14 amino acids. V shed 2 bases and J shed 7 bases, with 12 bases lying between them. CDR1 SGHNT and CDR2 YENEEA come from the germline V gene. The CDR3 DNA reads TGTGCCAGCAGCTTAAGGGGAAACAGGAATGAGCAGTTCTTC. This codes for CASSLRGNRNEQFF.

This clonotype was found many times. The chain joins TRBV19 to TRBJ1-5; possible D gene TRBD1, 5 bases. Per the germline V gene, CDR1 is LNHDA and CDR2 is SQIVND (reference sequence). This CDR3 has 14 amino acids. The V end was cut by 5 bases, the J end by 7 bases, with 15 bases between. The CDR3, as DNA: TGTGCCAGTAGTTTCCGGCAGGGTCGCCAGCCCCAGCATTTT. It is translated as CASSFRQGRQPQHF.

This clonotype was recorded many times. The chain employs TRBV27 and TRBJ2-7; 12 bases are a match to TRBD2. With 0 bases clipped from V and 4 bases from J, the junction kept 7 bases outside the gene matches. This CDR3 region has 17 residues. Germline values: CDR1 MNHEY, CDR2 SMNVEV (reference sequence). The CDR3 protein is CASSLSQTSGRRYEQYF. The CDR3 region has the DNA TGTGCCAGCAGTTTATCCCAGACTAGCGGGAGAAGGTACGAGCAGTACTTC.

J is TRBJ1-2 and V is TRBV6-1; D is unclear. The CDR3 runs to 13 residues. CDR1 and CDR2 from the germline V gene are MNHNS and SASEGT. Trimming took off 5 bases at V and 8 bases at J, with 15 bases between the two ends. The CDR3: CASSPGSPGGYTF. DNA for the CDR3: TGTGCCAGCAGTCCCGGGTCCCCGGGAGGCTACACCTTC.

This clonotype has a count of ten or more. This chain uses TRBV10-3 with TRBJ2-1; no clear D gene. There are 13 residues in the CDR3. V dropped 0 bases and J dropped 8 bases, with 8 bases sitting between them. Germline V CDR1 and CDR2: ENHRY, SYGVKD. The CDR3, as DNA: TGTGCCATCAGTGAGTCCTGGTTTGATGAGCAGTTCTTC. It is translated as CAISESWFDEQFF.